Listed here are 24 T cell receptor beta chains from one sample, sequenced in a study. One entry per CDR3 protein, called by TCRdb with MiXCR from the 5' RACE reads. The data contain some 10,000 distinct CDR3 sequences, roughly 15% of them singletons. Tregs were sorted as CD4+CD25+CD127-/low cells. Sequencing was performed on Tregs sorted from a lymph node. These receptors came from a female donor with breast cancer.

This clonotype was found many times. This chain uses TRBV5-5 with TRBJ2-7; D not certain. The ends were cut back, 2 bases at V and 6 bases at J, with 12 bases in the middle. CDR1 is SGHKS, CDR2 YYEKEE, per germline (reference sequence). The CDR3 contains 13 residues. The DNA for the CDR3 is TGTGCCAGCAGCTTTCTACTGGTGGGCGAGCAGTACTTC. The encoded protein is CASSFLLVGEQYF.

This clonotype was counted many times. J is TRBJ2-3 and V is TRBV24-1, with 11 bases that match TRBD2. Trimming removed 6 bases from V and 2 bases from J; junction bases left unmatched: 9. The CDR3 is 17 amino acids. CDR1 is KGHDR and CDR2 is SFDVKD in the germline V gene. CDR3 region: CATSSVLAGGPTDTQYF. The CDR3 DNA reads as TGTGCCACCAGTTCCGTCTTAGCGGGAGGGCCCACAGATACGCAGTATTTT.

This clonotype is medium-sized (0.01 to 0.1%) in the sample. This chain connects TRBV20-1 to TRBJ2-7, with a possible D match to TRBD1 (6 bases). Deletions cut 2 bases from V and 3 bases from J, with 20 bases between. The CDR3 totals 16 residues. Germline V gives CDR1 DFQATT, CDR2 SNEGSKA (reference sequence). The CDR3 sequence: CSARIAGVTANYEQYF. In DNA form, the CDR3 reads TGCAGTGCTAGAATAGCAGGGGTCACGGCAAACTACGAGCAGTACTTC.

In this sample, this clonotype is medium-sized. The CDR3 here is CATSDPGLALNEQFF. The CDR3 bases are TGTGCCACCAGTGATCCGGGACTAGCGTTAAATGAGCAGTTCTTC. The chain links TRBV24-1 to TRBJ2-1; TRBD2 matches at 10 bases. The CDR3 length is 15 residues. V lost 3 bases to trimming and J lost 7 bases; unmatched junction nucleotides: 5. Germline CDR1 reads KGHDR; CDR2 reads SFDVKD.

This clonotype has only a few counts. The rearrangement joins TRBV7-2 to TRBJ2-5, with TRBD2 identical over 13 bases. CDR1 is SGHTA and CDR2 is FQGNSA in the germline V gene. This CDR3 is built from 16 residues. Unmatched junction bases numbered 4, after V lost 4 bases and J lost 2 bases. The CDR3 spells CASSCTSGRGQETQYF. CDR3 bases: TGTGCCAGCAGCTGCACTAGCGGGAGGGGGCAAGAGACCCAGTACTTC.

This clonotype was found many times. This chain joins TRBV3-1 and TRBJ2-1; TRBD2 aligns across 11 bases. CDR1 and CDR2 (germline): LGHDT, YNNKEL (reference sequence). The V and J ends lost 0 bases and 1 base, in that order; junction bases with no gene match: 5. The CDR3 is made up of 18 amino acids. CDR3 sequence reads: CASSQDWTSGLSYNEQFF. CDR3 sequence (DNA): TGTGCCAGCAGCCAAGATTGGACTAGCGGGCTATCCTACAATGAGCAGTTCTTC.

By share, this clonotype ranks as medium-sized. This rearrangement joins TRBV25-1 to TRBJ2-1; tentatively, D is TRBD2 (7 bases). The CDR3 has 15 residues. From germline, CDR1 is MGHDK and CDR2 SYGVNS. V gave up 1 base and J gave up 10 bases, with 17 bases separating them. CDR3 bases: TGTGCCAGCAGTGAATCAGGCAGGGGAGGGGTGGAGCAGTTCTTC. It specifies CASSESGRGGVEQFF.

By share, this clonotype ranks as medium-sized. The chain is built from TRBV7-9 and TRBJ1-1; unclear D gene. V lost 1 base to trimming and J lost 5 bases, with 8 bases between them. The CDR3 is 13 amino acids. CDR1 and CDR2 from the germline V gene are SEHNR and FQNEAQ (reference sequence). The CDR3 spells CASSLEPGTEAFF. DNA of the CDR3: TGTGCCAGCAGCTTAGAACCTGGGACTGAAGCTTTCTTT. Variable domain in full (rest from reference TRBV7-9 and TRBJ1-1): DTGVSQNPRHKITKRGQNVTFRCDPISEHNRLYWYRQTLGQGPEFLTYFQNEAQLEKSRLLSDRFSAERPKGSFSTLEIQRTEQGDSAMYLCASSLEPGTEAFFGQGTRLTVV.

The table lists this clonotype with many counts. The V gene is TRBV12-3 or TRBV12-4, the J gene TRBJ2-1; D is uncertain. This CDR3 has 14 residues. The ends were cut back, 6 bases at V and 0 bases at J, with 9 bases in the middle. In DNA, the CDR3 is TGTGCCAGCAGGATGGTTGGCTCCTACAATGAGCAGTTCTTC. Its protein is CASRMVGSYNEQFF.

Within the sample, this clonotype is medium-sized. The CDR3 is CASSLAKPSDGYTF. Written as DNA, the CDR3 is TGTGCCAGCAGCTTAGCGAAGCCATCCGATGGCTACACCTTC. The V and J genes are TRBV7-9 and TRBJ1-2; D unresolved. Trimming shortened V by 0 bases and J by 6 bases, and 11 bases separated the two germline ends. The length of the CDR3 is 14 residues. CDR1 is SEHNR, CDR2 FQNEAQ, per germline (reference sequence).

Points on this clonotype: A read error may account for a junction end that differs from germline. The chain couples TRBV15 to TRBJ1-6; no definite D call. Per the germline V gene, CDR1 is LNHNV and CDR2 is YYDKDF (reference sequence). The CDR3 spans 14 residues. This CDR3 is CVTSFRRGNSPLHF. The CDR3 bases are TGTGTCACCAGCTTCCGACGTGGTAATTCACCCCTCCACTTT.

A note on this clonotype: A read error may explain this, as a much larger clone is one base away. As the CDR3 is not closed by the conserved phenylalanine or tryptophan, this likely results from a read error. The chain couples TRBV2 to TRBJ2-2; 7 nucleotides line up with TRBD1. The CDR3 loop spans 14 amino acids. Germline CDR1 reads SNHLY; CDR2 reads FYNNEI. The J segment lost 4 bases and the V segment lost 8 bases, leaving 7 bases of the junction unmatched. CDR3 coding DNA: TGTGCCAGCCACGACAGGGTGGGCACCGGGGAGCTGTTTTTG. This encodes CASHDRVGTGELFL.

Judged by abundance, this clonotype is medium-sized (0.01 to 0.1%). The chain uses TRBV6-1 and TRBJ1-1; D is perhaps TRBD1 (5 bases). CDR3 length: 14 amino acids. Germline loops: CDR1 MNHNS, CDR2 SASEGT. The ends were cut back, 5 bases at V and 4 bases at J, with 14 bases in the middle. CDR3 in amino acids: CASSPTRDPTEAFF. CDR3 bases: TGTGCCAGCAGTCCGACCCGGGACCCCACTGAAGCTTTCTTT.

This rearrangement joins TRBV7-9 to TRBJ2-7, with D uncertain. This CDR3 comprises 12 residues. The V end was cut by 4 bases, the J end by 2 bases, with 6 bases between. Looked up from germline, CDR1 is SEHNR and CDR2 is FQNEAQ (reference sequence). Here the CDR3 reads CASSYIAYEQYF. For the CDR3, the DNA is TGTGCCAGCAGCTATATTGCCTACGAGCAGTACTTC.

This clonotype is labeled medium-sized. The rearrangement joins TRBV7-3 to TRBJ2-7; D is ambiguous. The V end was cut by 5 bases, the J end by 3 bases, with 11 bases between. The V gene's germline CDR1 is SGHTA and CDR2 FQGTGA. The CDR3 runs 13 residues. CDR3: CASSASGNYEQYF. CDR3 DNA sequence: TGTGCCAGCAGCGCCTCGGGCAACTACGAGCAGTACTTC.

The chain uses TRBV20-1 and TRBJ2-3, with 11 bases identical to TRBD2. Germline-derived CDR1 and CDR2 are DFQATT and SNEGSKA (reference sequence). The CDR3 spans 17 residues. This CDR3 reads CRAQSSGRAGNTDTQYF. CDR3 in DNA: TGCAGGGCCCAGAGTAGCGGGAGGGCCGGTAACACAGATACGCAGTATTTT.

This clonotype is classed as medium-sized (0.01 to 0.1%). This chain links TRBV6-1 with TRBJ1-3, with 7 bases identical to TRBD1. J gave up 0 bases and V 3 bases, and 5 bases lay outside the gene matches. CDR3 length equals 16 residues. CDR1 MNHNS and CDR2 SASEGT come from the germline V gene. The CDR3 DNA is TGTGCCAGCAGTGACGGACAGGCCTACTCTGGAAACACCATATATTTT. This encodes CASSDGQAYSGNTIYF.

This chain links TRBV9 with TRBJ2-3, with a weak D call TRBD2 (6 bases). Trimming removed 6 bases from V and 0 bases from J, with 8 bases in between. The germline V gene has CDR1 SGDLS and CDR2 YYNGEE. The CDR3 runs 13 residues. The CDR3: CASTGGSTDTQYF. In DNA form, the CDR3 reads TGTGCCAGCACCGGGGGAAGCACAGATACGCAGTATTTT.

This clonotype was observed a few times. CDR3 sequence (DNA): TGTGCCAGCAGCTTAGGGGGGGCGAACACCGGGGAGCTGTTTTTT. It encodes CASSLGGANTGELFF. V and J are TRBV11-3 and TRBJ2-2; tentative D call: TRBD2 (6 bases). The V end was cut by 1 base, the J end by 0 bases, with 6 bases between. The CDR3 has 15 residues. Germline CDR1 is SGHNT and CDR2 is YENEEA.

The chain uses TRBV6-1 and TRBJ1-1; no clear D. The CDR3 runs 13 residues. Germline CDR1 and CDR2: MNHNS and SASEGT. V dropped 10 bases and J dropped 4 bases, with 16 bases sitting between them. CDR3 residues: CANSDHLGTEAFF. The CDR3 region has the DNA TGTGCCAACAGCGACCATCTGGGCACTGAAGCTTTCTTT.

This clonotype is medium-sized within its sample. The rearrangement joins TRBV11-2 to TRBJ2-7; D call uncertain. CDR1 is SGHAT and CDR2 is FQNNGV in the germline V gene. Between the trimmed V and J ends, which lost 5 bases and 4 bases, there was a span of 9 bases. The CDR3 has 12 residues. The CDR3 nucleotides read TGTGCCAGCAGCCCCACAGATTACGAGCAGTACTTC. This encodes CASSPTDYEQYF.

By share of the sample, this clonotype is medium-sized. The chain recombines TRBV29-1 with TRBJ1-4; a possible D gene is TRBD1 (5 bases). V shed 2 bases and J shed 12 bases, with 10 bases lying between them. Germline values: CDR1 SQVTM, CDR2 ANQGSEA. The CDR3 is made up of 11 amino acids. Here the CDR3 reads CSVESGAELFF. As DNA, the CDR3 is TGCAGCGTTGAATCCGGGGCAGAACTGTTTTTT.

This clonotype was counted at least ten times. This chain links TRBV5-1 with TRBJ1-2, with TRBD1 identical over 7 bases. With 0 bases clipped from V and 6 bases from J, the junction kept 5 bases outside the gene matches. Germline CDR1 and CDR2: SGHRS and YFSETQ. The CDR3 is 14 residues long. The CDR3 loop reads CASSLVNRGDGYTF. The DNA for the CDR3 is TGCGCCAGCAGCTTGGTTAACAGGGGCGATGGCTACACCTTC. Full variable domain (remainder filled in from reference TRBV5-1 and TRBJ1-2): KAGVTQTPRYLIKTRGQQVTLSCSPISGHRSVSWYQQTPGQGLQFLFEYFSETQRNKGNFPGRFSGRQFSNSRSEMNVSTLELGDSALYLCASSLVNRGDGYTFGSGTRLTVV.

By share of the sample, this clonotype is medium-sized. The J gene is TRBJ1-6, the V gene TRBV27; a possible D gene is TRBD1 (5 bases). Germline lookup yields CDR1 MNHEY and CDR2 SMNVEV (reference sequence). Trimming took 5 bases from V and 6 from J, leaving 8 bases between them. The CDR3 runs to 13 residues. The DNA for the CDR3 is TGTGCCAGCAGTGAGGGGCGTAATTCACCCCTCCACTTT. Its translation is CASSEGRNSPLHF.